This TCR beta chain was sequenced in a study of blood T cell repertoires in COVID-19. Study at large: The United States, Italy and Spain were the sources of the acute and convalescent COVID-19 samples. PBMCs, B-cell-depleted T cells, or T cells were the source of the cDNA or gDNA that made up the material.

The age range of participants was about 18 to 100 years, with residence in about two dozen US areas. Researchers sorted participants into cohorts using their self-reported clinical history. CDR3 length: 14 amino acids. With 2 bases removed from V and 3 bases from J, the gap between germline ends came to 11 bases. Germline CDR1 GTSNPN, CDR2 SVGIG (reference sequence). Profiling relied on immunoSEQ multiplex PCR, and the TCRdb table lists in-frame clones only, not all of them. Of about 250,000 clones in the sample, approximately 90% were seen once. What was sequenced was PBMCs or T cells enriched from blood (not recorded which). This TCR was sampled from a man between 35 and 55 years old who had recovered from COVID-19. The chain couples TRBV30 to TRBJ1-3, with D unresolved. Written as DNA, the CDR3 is TGTGCCTGGAGTAGCGGGCTTGGTGGAAACACCATATATTTT. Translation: CAWSSGLGGNTIYF.